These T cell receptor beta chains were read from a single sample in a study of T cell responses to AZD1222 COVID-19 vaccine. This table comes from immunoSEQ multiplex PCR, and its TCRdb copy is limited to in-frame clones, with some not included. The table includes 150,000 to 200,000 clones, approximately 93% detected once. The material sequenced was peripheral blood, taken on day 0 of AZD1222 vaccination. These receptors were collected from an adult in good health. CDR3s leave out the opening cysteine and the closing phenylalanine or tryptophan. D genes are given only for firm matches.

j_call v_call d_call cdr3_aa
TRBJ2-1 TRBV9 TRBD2 ASSVAGTSLTYNEQF
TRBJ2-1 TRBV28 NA ASNAHTPRVDEQF
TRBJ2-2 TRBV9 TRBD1 ASSATGGTGELF
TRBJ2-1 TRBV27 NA ASSWGAGPNEQF
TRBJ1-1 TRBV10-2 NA ASSGYSYTEAF
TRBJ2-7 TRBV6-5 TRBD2 ASSEGLADSYEQY
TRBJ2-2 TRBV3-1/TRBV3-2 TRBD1 ASSKGQGAGELF
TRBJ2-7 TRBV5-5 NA ASSLYSIRQASYEQY
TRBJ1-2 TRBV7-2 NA ASSLYLQGDGYT
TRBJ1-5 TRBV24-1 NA ATSDRPPLDGNQPQH
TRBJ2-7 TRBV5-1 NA ASSLPLADSYEQY
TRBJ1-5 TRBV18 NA ASSPDSNQPQH
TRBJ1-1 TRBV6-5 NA ASRAIDGENTEAF
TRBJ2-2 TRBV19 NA ASRPSRLTDELF
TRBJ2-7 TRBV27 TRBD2 ASSLGWGGSSSYEQY
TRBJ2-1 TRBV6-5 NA ASSYSSDGGVNEQF
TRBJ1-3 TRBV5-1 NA ASSLSGVTGNTIY
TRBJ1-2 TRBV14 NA ASSQGGHGYT
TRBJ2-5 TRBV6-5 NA ASSYRETQY
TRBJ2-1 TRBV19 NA ASSHRRGGGRNEQF
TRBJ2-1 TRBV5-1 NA ASTGQGVFAEQF
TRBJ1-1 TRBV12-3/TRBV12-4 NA AAFRAVNTEAF
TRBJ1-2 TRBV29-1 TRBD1 SVDPLRGERDGYT
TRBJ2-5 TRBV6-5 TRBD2 ASSYAVAGGQETQY
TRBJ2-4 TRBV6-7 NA ASSSRTGLKKNIQY
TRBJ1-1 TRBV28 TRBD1 ASTQGGRMSDDPEAF
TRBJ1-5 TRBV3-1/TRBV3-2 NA ASSQDTDQPQH
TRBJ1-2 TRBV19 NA ASTSGRYGYT
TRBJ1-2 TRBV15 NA ATSTRSLNYGYT
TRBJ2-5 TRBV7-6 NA ASSLSRAETQY
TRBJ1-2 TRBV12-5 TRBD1 ASGLGGAGGFGTYGYT
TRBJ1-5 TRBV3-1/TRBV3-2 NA ASSQDGGTNQPQH
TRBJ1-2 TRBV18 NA ASSRSLGGDSNYGYT
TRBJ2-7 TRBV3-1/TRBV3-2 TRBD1 ASTGQDRDYEQY
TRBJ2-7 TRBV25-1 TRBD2 ASRGTSGSYEQY
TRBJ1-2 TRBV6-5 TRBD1 ASSYSGQANYGYT
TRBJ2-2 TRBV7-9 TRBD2 ASSLPLAGDTGELF
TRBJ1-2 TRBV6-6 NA ASSHKYNAVGLGEANYGYT
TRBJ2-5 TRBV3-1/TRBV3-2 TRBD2 ASSQGGLAGTQETQY
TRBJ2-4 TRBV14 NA ASSQDTRVGRNIQY
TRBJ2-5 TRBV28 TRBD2 ASSVAGGGETQY
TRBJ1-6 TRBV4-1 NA ASSQNPGVEVGSPLH
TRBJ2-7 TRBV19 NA ASSIGNFGEQY
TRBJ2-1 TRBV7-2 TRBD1 ASSSGQGPFNEQF
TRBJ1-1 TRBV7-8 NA ASSHGTEAF
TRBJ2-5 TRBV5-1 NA ASSLGTALGETQY
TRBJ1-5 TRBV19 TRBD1 ASSTSYRGAGQPQH
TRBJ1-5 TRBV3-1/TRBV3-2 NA ASSQEGYQPQH
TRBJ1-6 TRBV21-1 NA ASSSPGALH
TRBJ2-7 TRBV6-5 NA ASSYQGGPYEQY
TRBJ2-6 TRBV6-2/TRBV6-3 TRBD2 ASSYGGLTVVGVLT
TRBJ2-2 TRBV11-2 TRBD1 ASSLDRAWDRVNTGELF
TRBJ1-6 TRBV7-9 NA ASSPPPDGYNSPLH
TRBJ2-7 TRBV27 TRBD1 ASSSQQGYEQY
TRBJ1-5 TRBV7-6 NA ASSLGISQPQH